Below are 22 T cell receptor beta chains sequenced from a single sample in a study of blood T cell repertoires in COVID-19. The assay was immunoSEQ multiplex PCR, and TCRdb's table has in-frame clones only and misses some. Here the sample spans almost 200,000 clones, around four fifths being singletons. Sequenced sample: peripheral blood. The receptors shown here come from a man aged 55-75 years with COVID-19, enrolled during active disease.

The chain employs TRBV7-9 and TRBJ2-1; 9 positions match TRBD2. This CDR3 is built from 16 residues. Trimming removed 4 bases from V and 7 bases from J; junction bases left unmatched: 11. Germline V lookup: CDR1 SEHNR, CDR2 FQNEAQ (reference sequence). The CDR3 DNA reads as TGTGCCAGCAGCTCCTTAGGGAGCGGGAGGACTAATGAGCAGTTCTTC. This encodes CASSSLGSGRTNEQFF.

V gene TRBV4-2 combines with J gene TRBJ2-1; 8 bases are a match to TRBD1. The length of the CDR3 is 11 residues. Germline loops: CDR1 LGHNA, CDR2 YNFKEQ. The V segment lost 10 bases and the J segment 8 bases; nucleotides outside the gene matches: 4. The chain's CDR3 is CATQGAYEQFF. The CDR3 DNA is TGTGCCACCCAGGGGGCCTATGAGCAGTTCTTC.

The chain employs TRBV6-1 and TRBJ1-6; the match to TRBD1 covers 7 bases. Germline CDR1 and CDR2: MNHNS and SASEGT. The CDR3 consists of 16 residues. J lost 6 bases, V lost 4 bases, and 9 bases had no gene match. The CDR3 nucleotides read TGTGCCAGCAGTGTCAGGGGGGTAGATATTAATTCACCCCTCCACTTT. Its protein is CASSVRGVDINSPLHF.

This sequence joins TRBV5-1 and TRBJ2-7; 10 bases are shared with TRBD1. This CDR3 has 15 residues. Germline V gene data show CDR1 as SGHRS and CDR2 as YFSETQ. Trimming removed 4 bases from V and 3 bases from J; junction bases left unmatched: 7. The CDR3 loop reads CASSLVTGGIYEQYF. CDR3 sequence (DNA): TGCGCCAGCAGCCTCGTGACAGGGGGCATCTACGAGCAGTACTTC.

The chain combines TRBV28 with TRBJ2-1; 10 bases map to TRBD2. Trimming took 8 bases from V and 7 from J; bases not matched to a gene: 8. CDR1 is MDHEN, CDR2 SYDVKM, per germline. The CDR3 is made up of 14 amino acids. The CDR3 region is CASASGSSGNEQFF. For the CDR3, the DNA is TGTGCCAGCGCTAGCGGGAGTTCGGGGAATGAGCAGTTCTTC.

The chain employs TRBV11-2 and TRBJ2-7; a weak D match, TRBD2 (5 bases). The V gene's germline CDR1 is SGHAT and CDR2 FQNNGV. The CDR3 is 14 residues long. V lost 1 base and J lost 2, with 9 bases in between. The CDR3 DNA is TGTGCCAGCAGCTTAGGGCTCGGGACCTACGAGCAGTACTTC. This translates into CASSLGLGTYEQYF.

The table lists this clone with a count of one. The chain carries TRBV5-1 and TRBJ1-1; unclear D gene. Germline assignment: CDR1 SGHRS and CDR2 YFSETQ. V was trimmed by 5 bases and J by 2 bases, leaving 16 bases between them. This CDR3 comprises 15 residues. The CDR3 DNA follows: TGCGCCAGCAGAGGAGGTTCCAATACTAACACTGAAGCTTTCTTT. It codes for CASRGGSNTNTEAFF.

The rearrangement links TRBV2 to TRBJ1-6; 10 nucleotides agree with TRBD1. The CDR3 spans 15 residues. Germline V gene lookup returns CDR1 SNHLY and CDR2 FYNNEI. The J segment lost 10 bases and the V segment lost 5 bases, leaving 8 bases of the junction unmatched. The CDR3 nucleotides are TGTGCCAGCAGTCACCGGGACAGGGGCTTATCACCCCTCCACTTT. Its protein is CASSHRDRGLSPLHF.

The chain combines TRBV5-1 with TRBJ2-5; weak D call: TRBD1 (5 bases). CDR3 length equals 14 residues. Germline V lookup: CDR1 SGHRS, CDR2 YFSETQ. Between the trimmed V and J ends, which lost 3 bases and 2 bases, there was a span of 11 bases. The chain's CDR3 is CASSSTPGQETQYF. CDR3 coding DNA: TGCGCCAGCAGCTCCACACCAGGGCAAGAGACCCAGTACTTC.

The rearrangement joins TRBV7-9 to TRBJ1-5; D ambiguous. The germline gives CDR1 SEHNR, CDR2 FQNEAQ (reference sequence). V was trimmed by 1 base and J by 6 bases, leaving 10 bases between them. This CDR3 contains 14 residues. The CDR3, as DNA: TGTGCCAGCAGCTTAGGGGCAAAGGCTCAGCCCCAGCATTTT. Protein: CASSLGAKAQPQHF.

This clone was recorded a few times. The J gene is TRBJ1-2, the V gene TRBV6-5; D remains ambiguous. Between the trimmed V and J ends, which lost 4 bases and 7 bases, there was a span of 7 bases. CDR1 MNHEY and CDR2 SVGAGI come from the germline V gene. This CDR3 is built from 11 residues. CDR3 sequence reads: CASSSPGGYTF. CDR3 DNA sequence: TGTGCCAGCAGTTCCCCCGGTGGCTACACCTTC.

V gene TRBV5-1 combines with J gene TRBJ2-1; D is perhaps TRBD2 (6 bases). V dropped 0 bases and J dropped 8 bases, with 9 bases sitting between them. This CDR3 spans 13 amino acids. Germline-derived CDR1 and CDR2 are SGHRS and YFSETQ. The CDR3 loop reads CASSLAGGHEQFF. In DNA, the CDR3 is TGCGCCAGCAGCTTGGCCGGGGGTCATGAGCAGTTCTTC.

This clone has only a few counts. This chain links TRBV2 with TRBJ1-5; no definite D call. The CDR3 is 13 amino acids. The germline V and J ends were trimmed by 4 bases and 1 base, with 5 bases remaining between them. The germline V gene has CDR1 SNHLY and CDR2 FYNNEI. The CDR3 reads CASSAVSNQPQHF. CDR3 nucleotide sequence: TGTGCCAGCAGTGCTGTCAGCAATCAGCCCCAGCATTTT.

The chain combines TRBV19 with TRBJ1-1, with 10 positions matching TRBD1. The CDR3 totals 14 residues. V shed 5 bases and J 7 bases; nucleotides not matched to a gene: 7. In germline, CDR1 is LNHDA, CDR2 SQIVND (reference sequence). The CDR3 loop is CASSPRGQGFEAFF. Written as DNA, the CDR3 is TGTGCCAGTAGTCCCCGGGGACAGGGGTTTGAAGCTTTCTTT.

The CDR3 region is CASRAGTVNTEAFF. In DNA form, the CDR3 reads TGTGCCAGCAGGGCCGGGACAGTGAACACTGAAGCTTTCTTT. The chain couples TRBV6-5 to TRBJ1-1; 7 bases align to TRBD1. CDR3 length: 14 residues. V lost 6 bases, J lost 0 bases, and 4 bases stayed unmatched. Germline V gives CDR1 MNHEY, CDR2 SVGAGI.

The J gene is TRBJ2-7, the V gene TRBV10-3; D is perhaps TRBD1 (6 bases). Germline-derived CDR1 and CDR2 are ENHRY and SYGVKD. This CDR3 spans 12 amino acids. Trimming left V 8 bases short and J 0 bases short, with 8 bases between. CDR3 sequence: CAIGQNSYEQYF. The CDR3 region has the DNA TGTGCCATCGGACAGAACTCCTACGAGCAGTACTTC.

The rearrangement joins TRBV27 to TRBJ1-6; D unresolved. This CDR3 region has 15 residues. Trimming removed 3 bases at V and 10 bases at J, with 16 bases between. The germline V gene encodes CDR1 MNHEY and CDR2 SMNVEV (reference sequence). CDR3 bases: TGTGCCAGCAGTTTGCCCCTGACTGGTAGCTCACCCCTCCACTTT. Protein: CASSLPLTGSSPLHF.

CDR3 coding DNA: TGTGCCAGTAGTACGAAACAGGGGGGTAGCTCCTACAATGAGCAGTTCTTC. Translating gives CASSTKQGGSSYNEQFF. The chain is built from TRBV19 and TRBJ2-1; 8 bases agree with TRBD1. The CDR3 extends over 17 amino acids. Germline assignment: CDR1 LNHDA and CDR2 SQIVND (reference sequence). V lost 4 bases and J lost 0; bases outside the gene matches: 8.

This rearrangement joins TRBV19 to TRBJ1-2, with a tentative D call TRBD1 (6 bases). V lost 3 bases to trimming and J lost 4 bases, with 15 bases between them. CDR1 is LNHDA and CDR2 is SQIVND in the germline V gene (reference sequence). CDR3 size: 15 residues. The CDR3 is CASSIQQGKGYGYTF. The CDR3 nucleotides read TGTGCCAGTAGTATCCAACAGGGAAAAGGCTATGGCTACACCTTC.

V and J are TRBV9 and TRBJ2-3, with D possibly matching TRBD1 (6 bases). Germline loops: CDR1 SGDLS, CDR2 YYNGEE. V was trimmed by 0 bases and J by 0 bases, leaving 8 bases between them. The CDR3 loop spans 15 amino acids. CDR3 region: CASSVVDRSTDTQYF. CDR3 in DNA: TGTGCCAGCAGCGTAGTAGACAGGAGCACAGATACGCAGTATTTT.

The chain is built from TRBV6-5 and TRBJ1-4, with TRBD1 as a possible D gene (5 bases). Germline loops: CDR1 MNHEY, CDR2 SVGAGI. Between the trimmed V and J ends, which lost 8 bases and 4 bases, there was a span of 11 bases. There are 13 residues in the CDR3. The CDR3 loop is CASVQAFNEKLFF. Written as DNA, the CDR3 is TGTGCCAGCGTACAGGCCTTTAATGAAAAACTGTTTTTT.

The rearrangement links TRBV6-5 to TRBJ1-3, with 9 bases identical to TRBD1. The junction had 3 bases not matched to a gene; V was cut back by 7 bases and J by 2 bases. This CDR3 is 14 amino acids long. CDR1 and CDR2 from the germline V gene are MNHEY and SVGAGI. The DNA for the CDR3 is TGTGCCAGCATTAGGGACAGGGCTGGAAACACCATATATTTT. Residues: CASIRDRAGNTIYF.